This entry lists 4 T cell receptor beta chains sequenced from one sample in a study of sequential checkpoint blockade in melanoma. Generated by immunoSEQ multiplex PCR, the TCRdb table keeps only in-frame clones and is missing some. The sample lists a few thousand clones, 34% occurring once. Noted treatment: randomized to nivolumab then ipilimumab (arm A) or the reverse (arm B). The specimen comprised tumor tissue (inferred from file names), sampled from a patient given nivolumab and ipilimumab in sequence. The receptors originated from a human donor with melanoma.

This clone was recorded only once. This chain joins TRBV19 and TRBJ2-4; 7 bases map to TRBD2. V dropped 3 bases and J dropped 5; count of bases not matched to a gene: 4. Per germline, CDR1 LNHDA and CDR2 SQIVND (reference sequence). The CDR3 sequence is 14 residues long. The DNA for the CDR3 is TGTGCCAGTAGTATGGGGCTAGCGGAAAACATTCAGTACTTC. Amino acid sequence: CASSMGLAENIQYF.

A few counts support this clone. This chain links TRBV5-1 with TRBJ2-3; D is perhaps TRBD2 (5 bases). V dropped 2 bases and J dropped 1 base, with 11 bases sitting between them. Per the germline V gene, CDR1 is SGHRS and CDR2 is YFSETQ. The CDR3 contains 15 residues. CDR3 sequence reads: CASSFSYGGTDTQYF. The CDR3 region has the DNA TGCGCCAGCAGCTTTTCGTACGGGGGCACAGATACGCAGTATTTT. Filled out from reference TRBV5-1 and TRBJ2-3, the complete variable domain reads KAGVTQTPRYLIKTRGQQVTLSCSPISGHRSVSWYQQTPGQGLQFLFEYFSETQRNKGNFPGRFSGRQFSNSRSEMNVSTLELGDSALYLCASSFSYGGTDTQYFGPGTRLTVL.

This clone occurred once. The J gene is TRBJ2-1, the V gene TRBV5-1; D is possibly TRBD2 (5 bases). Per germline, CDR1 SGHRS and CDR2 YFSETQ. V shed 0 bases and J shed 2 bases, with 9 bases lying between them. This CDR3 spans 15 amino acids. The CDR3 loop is CASSLASGPYNEQFF. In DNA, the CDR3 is TGCGCCAGCAGCTTGGCCAGCGGACCCTACAATGAGCAGTTCTTC. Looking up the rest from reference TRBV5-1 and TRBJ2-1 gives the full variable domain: KAGVTQTPRYLIKTRGQQVTLSCSPISGHRSVSWYQQTPGQGLQFLFEYFSETQRNKGNFPGRFSGRQFSNSRSEMNVSTLELGDSALYLCASSLASGPYNEQFFGPGTRLTVL.

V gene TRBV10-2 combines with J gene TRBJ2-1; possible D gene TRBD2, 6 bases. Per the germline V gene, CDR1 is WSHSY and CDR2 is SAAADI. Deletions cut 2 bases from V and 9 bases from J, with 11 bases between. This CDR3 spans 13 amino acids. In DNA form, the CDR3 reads TGCGCCAGCAGTGAGAACACGGAGGGTGAGCAGTTCTTC. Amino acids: CASSENTEGEQFF.